This T cell receptor (beta chain) was retrieved from a study of shared clonotypes between healthy human individuals (TCRdb year 2020). About the study as a whole: The cohort included a few men and a couple of women between 18 and 49 years of age. Per donor, leukapheresis produced somewhere between about 0.8 and 9 billion PBMCs. To increase sequencing depth and limit assay-specific biases, TCR repertoire library preparation and sequencing were carried out by different laboratories using diverse techniques. The study deeply sequenced blood TCR repertoires of five healthy adults to estimate repertoire size and the extent of clonotype sharing between individuals. Results the study describes overall, beyond this receptor: The genetic and exposure-history diversity represented was limited by the small number of donors. Pairwise subsampling indicated that sequencing depth was expected to affect the degree of clonotype sharing among donors. Sampling was restricted to blood, and TCR repertoires in tissues likely differ from the TCR repertoires found in blood.

This clone came up a few times. No cognate antigen has been identified for it. Within one base of it there is no much larger clone, and no base qualities were kept. Distinct nucleotide sequences in the sample also encode this CDR3. Healthy HIV-negative adults with no recently reported acute infections or vaccinations were included as donors. All donors were Caucasian adults living in Nashville, Tennessee, USA. For unsorted samples, tens of millions of PBMCs were counted, and genomic DNA was extracted using the QIAamp DNA Blood Mini kit. Blood was obtained by leukapheresis, after which PBMCs were separated by Ficoll-Histopaque density gradient centrifugation and cryopreserved in liquid nitrogen vapor phase. TCR CDR3 regions were amplified from genomic DNA by multiplex PCR using the deep immunoSEQ assay. For each cell subset, the extracted genomic DNA was distributed evenly across all wells of several immunoSEQ 96-well plates, and each plate served as one replicate. Each replicate PCR for unsorted PBMC received 300 to 350 ng genomic DNA, equal to 30,000 or so T cell genomes. Ten immunoSEQ deep assay plates were used to sequence the unsorted PBMC genomic DNA. Purified libraries were quantified with a Qubit 3.0 fluorometer, sized on a Bioanalyzer 2100, and re-quantified with the KAPA Library Quantification kit. Every immunoSEQ 96-well plate was sequenced on a separate single-read 150-cycle Illumina NextSeq 550 flow cell. As for how the authors treated the data: The immunoSEQ output contained only junctional sequences without quality scores, so filtering could not match that applied to full-length reads. To assign V/J genes and CDR3, sequences were annotated against IMGT germline references using PyIR, a Python wrapper for IgBLAST v1.9. Reads were removed for weak V/J assignments (E-value above 1e-6), missing CDR3, stop codons, out-of-frame junctions, or ambiguous translated residues. V3J clonotypes were defined by identical inferred V gene, J gene, and CDR3 amino acid sequence. Percentage overlap between repertoires was computed as shared unique clonotypes divided by the size of the smaller repertoire. Richness of each repertoire was evaluated using RTK rarefaction, the Chao1 estimator, and Recon v2.1 estimates of unobserved clonotypes. TCRdb obtained this table from immuneACCESS and retained in-frame rearrangements with V and J assigned. These tables miss some clones; where compared with another copy, unresolved V genes account for less than half of the shortfall, and the remainder is unexplained. For V, J and clone size, that table is used; D and trimming come from the DNA. In all, the sample holds roughly 500,000 clones, and 60% to 80% of those were seen once. The ten top clones hold 12% of the sample.

The cysteine opens and the phenylalanine closes a CDR3 of 11 amino acids. Just CDR3 DNA is preserved here, 33 bases in frame from base 1. CDR1 and CDR2, looked up from the germline V gene, are SNHLY and FYNNEI. V loses 4 bases, J loses 5 bases, and the germline ends lie 5 bases apart. The rearranged chain carries TRBV2 and TRBJ2-5, with the D segment identity uncertain. What was sequenced was PBMCs. The TCR sequence derives from a middle-aged woman in good health. Some clones in this sample may be carry-over from other donors' samples. The CDR3 region has the sequence CASSVWETQYF. The base sequence is TGTGCCAGCAGTGTGTGGGAGACCCAGTACTTC.